The clone carrying this T cell receptor (beta chain) was counted only a few times. Reverse transcription of all isolated RNA meant that expressed TCRB transcripts were sequenced. Generated by immunoSEQ multiplex PCR, the TCRdb table keeps only in-frame clones and is missing some. Altogether hundreds of thousands of clones are present, approximately 70% being singletons, with the ten largest covering about 0.05%. Germline assignment: CDR1 LGHNA and CDR2 YNFKEQ. V dropped 3 bases and J dropped 1 base, with 3 bases sitting between them. The CDR3 runs 12 residues. Researchers reported sorting CD4+ naive, central memory, regulatory and stem cell-like memory cells via CD45RO/CCR7/CD25/CD127/CD95/CD27. Without exception, sorted populations had purity beyond 95%. This sample is part of a study of beta chain features in type 1 diabetes.

The sample consisted of naive CD4+ T cells from blood. The TCR originated in a man aged 25 to 40 in good health. This chain connects TRBV4-2 to TRBJ1-1, with unresolved D. This CDR3 is CASSQRNTEAFF. The CDR3 DNA is TGTGCCAGCAGCCAGAGGAACACTGAAGCTTTCTTT.